Shown below are 18 T cell receptor beta chains from a single sample sequenced in a study of identifying expanded T cells in peripheral blood. Sequenced by immunoSEQ multiplex PCR; TCRdb stores in-frame clones only, minus some. The table has 75,000 to 95,000 clones, around nine tenths seen once. Sample: blood. The receptor source for this set is a person aged 18-70 years in good health.

The V call is TRBV18, the J call TRBJ1-2; D is unclear. This CDR3 region has 12 residues. Germline CDR1 and CDR2: KGHSH and LQKENI. V shed 2 bases and J shed 8 bases, with 9 bases lying between them. CDR3 bases: TGTGCCAGCTCACCAGACCCCACGGGCTACACCTTC. Translation gives CASSPDPTGYTF. The full variable domain, its missing parts supplied by reference TRBV18 and TRBJ1-2, is NAGVMQNPRHLVRRRGQEARLRCSPMKGHSHVYWYRQLPEEGLKFMVYLQKENIIDESGMPKERFSAEFPKEGPSILRIQQVVRGDSAAYFCASSPDPTGYTFGSGTRLTVV.

The chain couples TRBV14 to TRBJ1-1; D remains ambiguous. This CDR3 has 15 amino acids. Germline CDR1 SGHDN, CDR2 FVKESK. V lost 1 base and J lost 5, with 14 bases in between. Here the CDR3 DNA reads TGTGCCAGCAGCCAAGGGGAATGGAGAGGGACTGAAGCTTTCTTT. Translated, it gives CASSQGEWRGTEAFF.

Of note for this clone: The sample holds other DNA sequences that translate to the same CDR3. The J gene is TRBJ1-2, the V gene TRBV6-5, with unresolved D. Germline V gene sequence: CDR1 MNHEY, CDR2 SVGAGI. V lost 0 bases, J lost 2 bases, and 7 bases lay in between. This CDR3 has 14 amino acids. CDR3 residues: CASSYSGSNYGYTF. The CDR3 DNA reads as TGTGCCAGCAGTTACTCTGGCTCCAACTATGGCTACACCTTC.

This clone was picked up one time. The V call is TRBV5-1, the J call TRBJ2-7; 9 bases are a match to TRBD1. Germline V gene lookup returns CDR1 SGHRS and CDR2 YFSETQ. Germline trimming cut 4 bases from V and 9 bases from J; bases unmatched to any gene: 11. CDR3 length: 14 amino acids. This chain's CDR3 is CASSRGDRDGVQYF. In DNA, the CDR3 is TGCGCCAGCAGCCGAGGGGACAGGGACGGAGTGCAGTACTTC.

This clone was counted once. The V and J genes are TRBV18 and TRBJ1-5; 9 bases agree with TRBD1. Germline CDR1 and CDR2: KGHSH and LQKENI. The CDR3 has 15 residues. V shed 3 bases, J shed 2 bases, and the junction held 2 bases outside the gene matches. The CDR3 nucleotides read TGTGCCAGCTCACCGGGACAGGGAGGCAATCAGCCCCAGCATTTT. It specifies CASSPGQGGNQPQHF.

This sequence joins TRBV19 and TRBJ2-7, with 9 bases matching TRBD1. Per the germline V gene, CDR1 is LNHDA and CDR2 is SQIVND (reference sequence). The CDR3 sequence is 14 residues long. V lost 8 bases, J lost 6 bases, and 11 bases stayed unmatched. CDR3 loop: CASSYGTGMGEQYF. CDR3 DNA sequence: TGTGCCAGTTCCTATGGGACAGGGATGGGCGAGCAGTACTTC.

The chain has TRBV2 and TRBJ1-1; possibly TRBD1 for D (6 bases). Germline CDR1 is SNHLY and CDR2 is FYNNEI. CDR3 size: 13 residues. Trimming removed 6 bases from V and 1 base from J, with 9 bases in between. The CDR3 DNA follows: TGTGCCAGCAGATACAGGGAGAACACTGAAGCTTTCTTT. It codes for CASRYRENTEAFF.

The J gene is TRBJ1-1, the V gene TRBV5-1; D is possibly TRBD1 (5 bases). Germline lookup yields CDR1 SGHRS and CDR2 YFSETQ. CDR3 length: 16 amino acids. The V end was cut by 4 bases, the J end by 0 bases, with 16 bases between. In DNA form, the CDR3 reads TGCGCCAGCAGCAGGGGACTGGGACGAATGAACACTGAAGCTTTCTTT. Protein sequence: CASSRGLGRMNTEAFF.

The CDR3 loop is CASSLAGGLNYGYTF. The CDR3 bases are TGTGCCAGCAGCTTGGCCGGGGGGCTTAACTATGGCTACACCTTC. The chain carries TRBV5-5 and TRBJ1-2, with TRBD1 as a possible D gene (6 bases). Germline CDR1 and CDR2: SGHKS and YYEKEE (reference sequence). V lost 0 bases, J lost 1 base, and 10 bases lay in between. This CDR3 region has 15 residues.

This chain links TRBV30 with TRBJ2-4; weak D call: TRBD2 (6 bases). The CDR3 is made up of 16 amino acids. The germline gives CDR1 GTSNPN, CDR2 SVGIG (reference sequence). Trimming took 1 base from V and 0 from J, leaving 13 bases between them. In DNA, the CDR3 is TGTGCCTGGAGTGGGGGACTGGAACTAGCCAAAAACATTCAGTACTTC. Translation: CAWSGGLELAKNIQYF.

The rearrangement joins TRBV7-9 to TRBJ1-1; D may be TRBD1 (5 bases). The CDR3 covers 14 residues. Trimming pared 1 base from V and 2 bases from J, leaving 8 bases between. In germline, CDR1 is SEHNR, CDR2 FQNEAQ (reference sequence). The DNA for the CDR3 is TGTGCCAGCAGCTTAGAGACAGCCAACACTGAAGCTTTCTTT. This gives the protein CASSLETANTEAFF.

The genes are TRBV2 and TRBJ1-5; TRBD1 matches at 7 bases. The CDR3 contains 17 residues. J lost 4 bases, V lost 2 bases, and 11 bases had no gene match. Germline CDR1 and CDR2: SNHLY and FYNNEI. CDR3 nucleotide sequence: TGTGCCAGCAGTGAAAGGCCAGGGGGGGGGCAAAATCAGCCCCAGCATTTT. Translation: CASSERPGGGQNQPQHF.

The V gene is TRBV27, the J gene TRBJ2-2; D may match TRBD1 or TRBD2 (5 bases each). The V end was cut by 4 bases, the J end by 8 bases, with 14 bases between. Germline V gene data show CDR1 as MNHEY and CDR2 as SMNVEV (reference sequence). The CDR3 runs 14 residues. As DNA, the CDR3 is TGTGCCAGCAGTTGGGACGGTGGAAGGGGGGAGCTGTTTTTT. Its translation: CASSWDGGRGELFF.

The chain couples TRBV6-1 to TRBJ1-1, with a tentative D call TRBD1 (6 bases). Germline V gene data show CDR1 as MNHNS and CDR2 as SASEGT. This CDR3 has 14 residues. Trimming stripped 5 bases from V and 0 bases from J, with 10 bases between. CDR3 in amino acids: CASSRTAMNTEAFF. The DNA of the CDR3 is TGTGCCAGCAGTAGGACAGCTATGAACACTGAAGCTTTCTTT.

The rearrangement uses TRBV9 and TRBJ2-5, with D maybe TRBD1 (6 bases). V was pared by 0 bases and J by 5 bases, with 17 bases between. The CDR3 contains 16 residues. The germline CDR1 and CDR2 sequences are SGDLS and YYNGEE. The chain's CDR3 is CASSVDSGAGMETQYF. The DNA of the CDR3 is TGTGCCAGCAGCGTAGATTCAGGGGCTGGGATGGAGACCCAGTACTTC.

The sample holds one count of this clone. V usage is TRBV9 and J usage is TRBJ2-1, with D tentatively TRBD1 (5 bases). This CDR3 has 14 amino acids. Germline assignment: CDR1 SGDLS and CDR2 YYNGEE. Trimming took off 1 base at V and 7 bases at J, with 12 bases between the two ends. In DNA form, the CDR3 reads TGTGCCAGCAGCGTACAGGGTAGGCCGAATGAGCAGTTCTTC. The encoded protein is CASSVQGRPNEQFF. Filled out from reference TRBV9 and TRBJ2-1, the complete variable domain reads DSGVTQTPKHLITATGQRVTLRCSPRSGDLSVYWYQQSLDQGLQFLIQYYNGEERAKGNILERFSAQQFPDLHSELNLSSLELGDSALYFCASSVQGRPNEQFFGPGTRLTVL.

V gene TRBV6-5 combines with J gene TRBJ2-1, with D possibly being TRBD1 (6 bases). Germline CDR1 MNHEY, CDR2 SVGAGI. V lost 0 bases and J lost 7, with 7 bases in between. CDR3 size: 13 residues. CDR3 in amino acids: CASSYSRGNEQFF. CDR3 in DNA: TGTGCCAGCAGTTACTCCAGGGGTAATGAGCAGTTCTTC.

The chain carries TRBV6-5 and TRBJ1-2; 7 nucleotides line up with TRBD1. The CDR3 has 15 amino acids. Germline values: CDR1 MNHEY, CDR2 SVGAGI. V dropped 6 bases and J dropped 2; count of bases not matched to a gene: 9. Here the CDR3 reads CASRGTVRLNYGYTF. CDR3 nucleotides: TGTGCCAGCAGGGGGACAGTTCGGTTAAACTATGGCTACACCTTC.